This TCR beta chain stems from a study of blood T cell repertoires in COVID-19. The CDR3 spans 15 residues. The V gene's germline CDR1 is GTSNPN and CDR2 SVGIG (reference sequence). Trimming removed 2 bases from V and 4 bases from J, with 17 bases in between. As originally analysed: Nucleated cell counts were estimated from reference gene primer amplification. Sequenced by immunoSEQ multiplex PCR; TCRdb stores in-frame clones only, minus some. V, J and clone size reflect that table, while D and trimming were determined from the DNA. The table has roughly 63,000 clones, around 80% seen once; the top ten hold more than 8%.

The clonotype originates from a human donor in a cohort sampled during active COVID-19. The V and J genes are TRBV30 and TRBJ1-2; possibly TRBD1 for D (5 bases). Sequenced material: peripheral blood. The CDR3 loop reads CAWSPGGTAPYGYTF. The CDR3 DNA reads TGTGCCTGGAGTCCGGGAGGGACTGCTCCCTATGGCTACACCTTC.